The rows below give T cell receptor beta chains drawn from one sample of a study of T-cell memory formation after mild COVID-19. TCRdb reprocessed the 5' RACE reads via MiXCR and lists one record per CDR3 protein. The sample lists approximately 290,000 distinct CDR3 sequences; about 15% were seen once. Sequenced input: PBMCs or a T cell subset sorted from them (not recorded which). These TCRs come from a man aged 18 to 30 who had mild COVID-19 (a few samples of this study predate the infection). Cell type and time point are not known. The CDR3 runs from the conserved cysteine through the conserved F or W. Fields, in order: J gene, clone size, V gene, D gene, CDR3 length, CDR3 protein, CDR3 DNA. A D gene is named only where the DNA matches it firmly. Size values are once, few and many counts, or a class for expanded clones, and some rows have none.

TRBJ2-3,NA,TRBV5-1,NA,16,CASRVHVGGPTDTQYF,TGCGCCAGCAGGGTCCACGTCGGGGGGCCAACAGATACGCAGTATTTT
TRBJ2-6,few,TRBV9,NA,15,CASSVWSSGANVLTF,TGTGCCAGCAGCGTTTGGAGCTCTGGGGCCAACGTCCTGACTTTC
TRBJ2-2,NA,TRBV12-3/TRBV12-4,NA,12,CAPLGFTGELFF,TGTGCCCCCCTAGGATTCACCGGGGAGCTGTTTTTT
TRBJ1-6,NA,TRBV10-3,TRBD1,15,CAIRGTGGHNSPLHF,TGTGCCATCAGAGGGACAGGGGGCCATAATTCACCCCTCCACTTT
TRBJ2-1,few,TRBV6-5,TRBD1,17,CASSYSTGPAPYNEQFF,TGTGCCAGCAGTTACTCGACAGGGCCGGCCCCCTACAATGAGCAGTTCTTC
TRBJ1-2,NA,TRBV12-3/TRBV12-4,NA,13,CASNDRSPYGYTF,TGTGCCAGCAACGACAGGTCCCCCTATGGCTACACCTTC
TRBJ2-4,few,TRBV3-1,TRBD2,16,CASSRSGRLAKNIQYF,TGTGCCAGCAGCCGGAGCGGGAGACTAGCCAAAAACATTCAGTACTTC
TRBJ2-5,few,TRBV4-1,NA,15,CASSQDPGAQETQYF,TGCGCCAGCAGCCAAGACCCGGGAGCTCAAGAGACCCAGTACTTC
TRBJ2-5,NA,TRBV4-1,TRBD1,21,CASSQGAPGLTGGAFLETQYF,TGCGCCAGCAGCCAAGGGGCCCCAGGCCTAACAGGGGGCGCTTTCCTTGAGACCCAGTACTTC
TRBJ1-3,few,TRBV18,NA,16,CASSPPRMSSGNTIYF,TGTGCCAGCTCACCACCAAGGATGAGCTCTGGAAACACCATATATTTT
TRBJ1-1,many,TRBV20-1,NA,12,CSAAQVDTEAFF,TGCAGTGCTGCACAGGTAGACACTGAAGCTTTCTTT
TRBJ2-3,NA,TRBV7-3,NA,16,CASSLSFTGGTDTQYF,TGTGCCAGCAGCTTGAGTTTTACTGGAGGGACAGATACGCAGTATTTT
TRBJ1-5,few,TRBV12-3/TRBV12-4,NA,13,CASHVAQGQPQHF,TGTGCCAGCCACGTTGCTCAGGGACAGCCCCAGCATTTT
TRBJ2-5,NA,TRBV7-2,TRBD2,16,CASSLAGLAGKETQYF,TGTGCCAGCAGCTTAGCCGGACTAGCGGGGAAGGAGACCCAGTACTTC
TRBJ1-2,NA,TRBV10-3,NA,16,CAIRPPDVTPNYGYTF,TGTGCCATCAGGCCCCCCGATGTCACACCTAACTATGGCTACACCTTC
TRBJ2-1,NA,TRBV28,TRBD1,18,CASSNTPRRDRGINEQFF,TGTGCCAGCAGCAACACCCCACGGCGGGACAGGGGTATCAATGAGCAGTTCTTC
TRBJ2-3,NA,TRBV10-3,TRBD1,13,CAIGGQNTDTQYF,TGTGCCATCGGGGGACAGAACACAGATACGCAGTATTTT
TRBJ2-3,many,TRBV2,NA,11,CASSVEDTQYF,TGTGCCAGCAGTGTGGAAGATACGCAGTATTTT
TRBJ1-1,NA,TRBV6-1,TRBD1,15,CAGTTRQGAWTEAFF,TGTGCCGGAACCACCAGACAGGGGGCATGGACTGAAGCTTTCTTT
TRBJ1-4,once,TRBV11-2,NA,15,CASSFVGGAGEKLFF,TGTGCCAGCAGCTTTGTGGGTGGGGCAGGCGAAAAACTGTTTTTT
TRBJ1-2,NA,TRBV7-9,NA,14,CASNEGGYNYGYTF,TGTGCCAGCAATGAGGGCGGATATAACTATGGCTACACCTTC
TRBJ2-1,NA,TRBV7-3,TRBD1,15,CASSLTSTGETEQFF,TGTGCCAGCAGCTTAACGTCCACAGGGGAAACCGAGCAGTTCTTC
TRBJ2-1,few,TRBV2,NA,15,CASSEDSEHGYEQFF,TGTGCCAGCAGTGAAGACTCCGAGCATGGCTATGAGCAGTTCTTC
TRBJ2-7,NA,TRBV4-1,NA,12,CASSQDLYEQYF,TGCGCCAGCAGCCAAGACTTATACGAGCAGTACTTC
TRBJ2-7,few,TRBV12-3/TRBV12-4,TRBD1,15,CASTGAGTVRYEQYF,TGTGCCAGCACCGGGGCTGGGACAGTACGTTACGAGCAGTACTTC
TRBJ2-3,NA,TRBV12-3/TRBV12-4,TRBD2,17,CASTPFSGLGVGDTQYF,TGTGCCAGCACCCCATTTAGCGGGCTAGGCGTTGGAGATACGCAGTATTTT
TRBJ2-7,NA,TRBV6-5,NA,14,CASSYSAGNYEQYF,TGTGCCAGCAGTTACTCCGCAGGGAACTACGAGCAGTACTTC
TRBJ1-5,few,TRBV4-1,NA,15,CASSPRQSGNQPQHF,TGCGCCAGCAGCCCACGACAGAGTGGCAATCAGCCCCAGCATTTT
TRBJ2-7,many,TRBV4-1,NA,15,CASSQGRGNRHEQYF,TGCGCCAGCAGCCAAGGGAGGGGGAACCGCCACGAGCAGTACTTC
TRBJ1-1,few,TRBV6-5,NA,15,CASSKRSGMNTEAFF,TGTGCCAGCAGTAAGAGGAGCGGGATGAACACTGAAGCTTTCTTT
TRBJ2-5,few,TRBV7-3,NA,15,CASSLSGSEQETQYF,TGTGCCAGCAGCTTAAGTGGTAGCGAGCAAGAGACCCAGTACTTC
TRBJ2-2,few,TRBV7-6,TRBD1,15,CASSIGQGGTGELFF,TGTGCCAGCAGCATTGGACAGGGTGGGACCGGGGAGCTGTTTTTT
TRBJ2-7,NA,TRBV7-8,NA,13,CASRGSGPSEQYF,TGTGCCAGCAGGGGGAGCGGCCCATCCGAGCAGTACTTC
TRBJ2-3,few,TRBV5-5,TRBD2,16,CASSYSSGGGTDTQYF,TGTGCCAGCAGTTACAGTAGCGGGGGTGGAACAGATACGCAGTATTTT
TRBJ2-1,NA,TRBV28,NA,13,CASAPRSLLEQFF,TGTGCCAGCGCCCCACGGAGCCTTTTGGAGCAGTTCTTC
TRBJ2-4,many,TRBV6-5,NA,14,CASSLGAGKNIQYF,TGTGCCAGCAGTTTGGGCGCCGGGAAAAACATTCAGTACTTC
TRBJ2-1,NA,TRBV7-3,NA,15,CASSHRTADYNEQFF,TGTGCCAGCAGCCACCGTACGGCAGACTACAATGAGCAGTTCTTC
TRBJ1-4,NA,TRBV20-1,NA,13,CSATSGPQGKLFF,TGCAGTGCTACGTCCGGGCCCCAAGGGAAACTGTTTTTT
TRBJ2-5,few,TRBV28,NA,13,CASRARREETQYF,TGTGCCAGCAGGGCAAGGCGGGAAGAGACCCAGTACTTC
TRBJ2-2,many,TRBV4-3,NA,17,CASSQVWQGRYTGELFF,TGCGCCAGCAGCCAAGTGTGGCAGGGGCGATACACCGGGGAGCTGTTTTTT
TRBJ2-5,few,TRBV28,TRBD2,16,CASRARLAGGEETQYF,TGTGCCAGCAGGGCTAGACTAGCGGGGGGGGAAGAGACCCAGTACTTC
TRBJ2-1,NA,TRBV18,TRBD1,14,CASSPRQGYNEQFF,TGTGCCAGCTCACCCCGACAGGGATACAATGAGCAGTTCTTC
TRBJ2-3,few,TRBV28,TRBD1,16,CASSLSGGQGALTQYF,TGTGCCAGCAGTTTGTCGGGCGGACAGGGGGCGCTTACGCAGTATTTT
TRBJ2-3,few,TRBV4-1,NA,15,CASSPEFQSTDTQYF,TGCGCCAGCAGCCCCGAGTTCCAAAGCACAGATACGCAGTATTTT
TRBJ1-5,few,TRBV5-4,NA,14,CASSLPGSGQPQHF,TGTGCCAGCAGCTTGCCAGGGTCGGGCCAGCCCCAGCATTTT
TRBJ2-7,NA,TRBV4-1,NA,13,CASSQGMEYEQYF,TGCGCCAGCAGCCAAGGGATGGAGTACGAGCAGTACTTC
TRBJ2-3,NA,TRBV7-8,TRBD2,18,CASSTRLAGGLSTDTQYF,TGTGCCAGCAGCACCCGACTAGCGGGGGGGCTGAGCACAGATACGCAGTATTTT
TRBJ2-5,NA,TRBV6-2/TRBV6-3,NA,11,CAVDLQETQYF,TGTGCCGTGGACCTCCAAGAGACCCAGTACTTC